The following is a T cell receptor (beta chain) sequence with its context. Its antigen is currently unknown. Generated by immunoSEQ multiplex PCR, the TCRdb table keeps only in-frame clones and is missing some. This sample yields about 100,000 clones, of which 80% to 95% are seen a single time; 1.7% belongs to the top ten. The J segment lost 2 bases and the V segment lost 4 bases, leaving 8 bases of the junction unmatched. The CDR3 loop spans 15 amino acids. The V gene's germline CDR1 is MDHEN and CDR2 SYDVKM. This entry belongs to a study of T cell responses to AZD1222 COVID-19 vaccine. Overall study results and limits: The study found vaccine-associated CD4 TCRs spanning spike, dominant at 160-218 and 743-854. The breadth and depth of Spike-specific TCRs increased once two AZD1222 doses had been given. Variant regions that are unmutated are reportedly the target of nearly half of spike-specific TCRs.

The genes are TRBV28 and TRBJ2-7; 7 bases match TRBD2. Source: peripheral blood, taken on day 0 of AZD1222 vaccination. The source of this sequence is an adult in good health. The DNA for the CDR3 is TGTGCCAGCAGTTCTGGGACCGCGGGGGCCTACGAGCAGTACTTC. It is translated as CASSSGTAGAYEQYF.